Included here is one T cell receptor beta chain sequence, with context. Its target is not known. This sample was included in a study of T cells expressing NK-cell markers. On the study more broadly: Just one sequenced donor of eight was HCMV-seronegative, while seven were seropositive. Findings of the study overall: These same clonotypes (in several donors) also led the CD3+CD56-NKG2C+ fraction. About six of the donors carried dominant NKG2C+ clonotypes that took up roughly 1.0-8% of their CD8+ T cells. HCMV specificity of the expanded NKG2C+ T cell clones stayed unclear.

The CDR3 contains 19 residues. Germline V gene lookup returns CDR1 SQVTM and CDR2 ANQGSEA. TCRdb re-called the 5' RACE reads and gives one entry per CDR3 protein, without DNA. The table lists 400,000 to 500,000 distinct CDR3 sequences. Sequencing was performed on blood T cells: a sorted CD56 or NKG2C T cell subset, CD4+ or CD8+ T cells, or bulk PBMC T cells (not recorded which). The TCR comes from a woman aged 18-70 years in good health. This sequence joins TRBV29-1 and TRBJ2-1; the TRBD2 assignment by TCRdb is unverifiable without DNA. The CDR3 sequence: CSVEDFGTSGRSSYNEQFF.